This passage covers 30 T cell receptor beta chains from one sample sequenced in a study of Graves' ophthalmopathy and Graves' hyperthyroidism. Amplification of the TCR beta CDR3 regions used RNA transcripts (as template). RT-PCR with HTBI primers came first, then second-round multiplex PCR. MiXCR, applied by TCRdb to the multiplex PCR reads, yields one record per CDR3 protein. Here the sample spans about 210,000 distinct CDR3 sequences, about 32% being singletons. Sequencing was performed on peripheral blood. All receptors derive from a man aged 45 to 65 with Graves' ophthalmopathy.

The genes are TRBV7-2 and TRBJ2-5, with 7 bases aligning to TRBD2. Trimming at V came to 1 base and at J to 9 bases, leaving 8 bases not matched to a gene. This CDR3 is built from 14 residues. From germline, CDR1 is SGHTA and CDR2 FQGNSA. The CDR3 nucleotides read TGTGCCAGCAGCTTAGGGGCGCGGGAGATCGCCCAGTACTTC. It is translated as CASSLGAREIAQYF. The variable domain in full, with the rest retrieved from reference TRBV7-2 and TRBJ2-5, is GAGVSQSPSNKVTEKGKDVELRCDPISGHTALYWYRQSLGQGLEFLIYFQGNSAPDKSGLPSDRFSAERTGGSVSTLTIQRTQQEDSAVYLCASSLGAREIAQYFGPGTRLLVL.

The chain uses TRBV14 and TRBJ1-6; D not certain. This CDR3 is 14 amino acids long. V was trimmed by 2 bases and J by 6 bases, leaving 8 bases between them. CDR1 is SGHDN, CDR2 FVKESK, per germline. The CDR3 DNA sequence: TGTGCCAGCAGCCAACCTATGGCTAATTCACCCCTCCACTTT. Translated: CASSQPMANSPLHF.

This clonotype was observed at least ten times. The chain combines TRBV29-1 with TRBJ2-3, with D uncertain. Trimming took 7 bases from V and 3 from J, leaving 14 bases between them. The CDR3 is made up of 13 amino acids. Germline V gives CDR1 SQVTM, CDR2 ANQGSEA. The CDR3 protein is CSASDPETDTQYF. The CDR3 DNA sequence: TGCAGCGCCTCCGACCCCGAGACAGATACGCAGTATTTT.

This chain connects TRBV6-2 or TRBV6-3 to TRBJ2-7, with a tentative D call TRBD1 (6 bases). The V end lost 7 bases, the J end lost 3 bases, and 16 bases lay between the germline ends. This CDR3 region has 14 residues. The germline V gene encodes CDR1 MNHEY and CDR2 SVGEGT. The CDR3 nucleotides are TGTGCCAGCAAGAATCAGGGGATTAACTACGAGCAGTACTTC. Its translation is CASKNQGINYEQYF.

This clonotype was found many times. The chain carries TRBV11-2 and TRBJ2-7; 7 bases match TRBD1. V lost 5 bases, J lost 4 bases, and 14 bases stayed unmatched. The germline CDR1 and CDR2 sequences are SGHAT and FQNNGV. This CDR3 is 16 amino acids long. CDR3 protein: CASSPRQGRNGYEQYF. The CDR3 nucleotides are TGTGCCAGCAGCCCGCGACAGGGTAGAAACGGGTACGAGCAGTACTTC. Drawing the rest from reference TRBV11-2 and TRBJ2-7, the complete variable domain is EAGVAQSPRYKIIEKRQSVAFWCNPISGHATLYWYQQILGQGPKLLIQFQNNGVVDDSQLPKDRFSAERLKGVDSTLKIQPAKLEDSAVYLCASSPRQGRNGYEQYFGPGTRLTVT.

Many counts were recorded for this clonotype. The chain employs TRBV2 and TRBJ1-5; D is undetermined. Germline loops: CDR1 SNHLY, CDR2 FYNNEI. The germline V and J ends were trimmed by 6 bases and 2 bases, with 8 bases remaining between them. This CDR3 comprises 13 residues. The CDR3 bases are TGTGCCAGCAGGGAGGACGGCAATCAGCCCCAGCATTTT. This sequence encodes CASREDGNQPQHF.

The chain has TRBV28 and TRBJ2-7; no firm D call. Trimming removed 2 bases at V and 1 base at J, with 9 bases between. Germline CDR1 MDHEN, CDR2 SYDVKM. The CDR3 contains 14 residues. CDR3 sequence reads: CASSLPGQSYEQYF. DNA for the CDR3: TGTGCCAGCAGTTTACCCGGGCAGTCCTACGAGCAGTACTTC.

The sample holds many counts of this clonotype. V usage is TRBV6-1 and J usage is TRBJ1-1, with a weak D call TRBD1 (6 bases). The germline V gene encodes CDR1 MNHNS and CDR2 SASEGT. V was trimmed by 7 bases and J by 5 bases, leaving 14 bases between them. This CDR3 has 13 amino acids. The CDR3 DNA sequence: TGTGCCAGCATCCTACAGGGAGGAACTGAAGCTTTCTTT. It yields the protein CASILQGGTEAFF.

This clonotype was seen many times. The gene calls are TRBV9 and TRBJ2-2; D gene uncertain. V dropped 7 bases and J dropped 6 bases, with 10 bases sitting between them. This CDR3 is built from 12 residues. The germline gives CDR1 SGDLS, CDR2 YYNGEE. Here the CDR3 reads CASSVAAGELFF. In DNA form, the CDR3 reads TGTGCCAGCTCTGTGGCGGCCGGGGAGCTGTTTTTT.

This clonotype was counted ten times or more. V and J are TRBV12-3 or TRBV12-4 and TRBJ2-6; 7 bases are shared with TRBD1. The CDR3 is 16 residues long. V lost 8 bases and J lost 0; bases outside the gene matches: 7. The CDR3 sequence: CASRRTGVSGANVLTF. CDR3 bases: TGTGCCAGCCGAAGGACAGGAGTCTCTGGGGCCAACGTCCTGACTTTC.

This clonotype has a count of ten or more. The V call is TRBV2, the J call TRBJ2-5; maybe TRBD1 (7 bases). The CDR3 sequence is 15 residues long. V lost 4 bases, J lost 5 bases, and 17 bases lay in between. CDR1 is SNHLY and CDR2 is FYNNEI in the germline V gene. The CDR3 protein is CASSVEQGRLETQYF. CDR3 nucleotides: TGTGCCAGCAGTGTAGAACAGGGGAGGTTGGAGACCCAGTACTTC.

This clonotype was observed at least ten times. This chain joins TRBV20-1 and TRBJ2-7; 7 bases agree with TRBD1. J lost 2 bases, V lost 3 bases, and 13 bases had no gene match. Germline CDR1 reads DFQATT; CDR2 reads SNEGSKA (reference sequence). The CDR3 sequence is 16 residues long. CDR3 DNA sequence: TGCAGTGCTAGGCCCGTAACAGGGGTGTCCGCCTACGAGCAGTACTTC. Its protein product is CSARPVTGVSAYEQYF.

J is TRBJ2-7 and V is TRBV7-2; D is undetermined. In germline, CDR1 is SGHTA, CDR2 FQGNSA. This CDR3 has 13 amino acids. The ends were cut back, 5 bases at V and 1 base at J, with 9 bases in the middle. The CDR3: CASSSLRSYEQYF. Here the CDR3 DNA reads TGTGCCAGCAGCAGTTTACGGTCCTACGAGCAGTACTTC. The whole variable domain, filled in from reference TRBV7-2 and TRBJ2-7, reads GAGVSQSPSNKVTEKGKDVELRCDPISGHTALYWYRQSLGQGLEFLIYFQGNSAPDKSGLPSDRFSAERTGGSVSTLTIQRTQQEDSAVYLCASSSLRSYEQYFGPGTRLTVT.

This clonotype was counted ten times or more. The V and J genes are TRBV4-1 and TRBJ2-2, with D perhaps matching TRBD1 (5 bases). Trimming cost V 1 base and J 7 bases, with 7 bases left between them. The CDR3 is 13 residues long. Germline-derived CDR1 and CDR2 are MGHRA and YSYEKL. CDR3 loop: CASSQGQHGELFF. The CDR3 region has the DNA TGCGCCAGCAGCCAAGGACAGCACGGGGAGCTGTTTTTT.

This rearrangement joins TRBV2 to TRBJ1-2; D is perhaps TRBD1 (5 bases). This CDR3 has 13 amino acids. CDR1 SNHLY and CDR2 FYNNEI come from the germline V gene. V was shortened by 6 bases and J by 8 bases, with 16 bases between the two germline ends. Here the CDR3 reads CASRGTGGVGYTF. For the CDR3, the DNA is TGTGCCAGCAGGGGGACTGGCGGGGTCGGCTACACCTTC.

The gene calls are TRBV6-1 and TRBJ1-3, with D perhaps TRBD1 (6 bases). Germline loops: CDR1 MNHNS, CDR2 SASEGT. Trimming cost V 8 bases and J 6 bases, with 17 bases left between them. CDR3 length: 14 residues. The CDR3 DNA reads TGTGCCAGCCGGAGGTCAGGGGAGGAAAACACCATATATTTT. It encodes CASRRSGEENTIYF.

The chain links TRBV12-3 or TRBV12-4 to TRBJ1-1, with D perhaps matching TRBD1 (6 bases). This CDR3 is 13 amino acids long. Between the trimmed V and J ends, which lost 6 bases and 5 bases, there was a span of 13 bases. The CDR3 loop is CASSTPGETEAFF. CDR3 coding DNA: TGTGCCAGCAGCACTCCAGGGGAGACTGAAGCTTTCTTT.

This clonotype was counted ten times or more. The chain links TRBV20-1 to TRBJ1-1; 9 bases match TRBD1. The length of the CDR3 is 14 residues. V gave up 5 bases and J gave up 3 bases; unmatched junction bases: 7. Germline values: CDR1 DFQATT, CDR2 SNEGSKA (reference sequence). This CDR3 reads CSADGQGSDTEAFF. In DNA form, the CDR3 reads TGCAGTGCTGACGGACAGGGGAGTGACACTGAAGCTTTCTTT.

This sequence joins TRBV28 and TRBJ1-3; unclear D gene. V lost 7 bases to trimming and J lost 0 bases, with 10 bases between them. The length of the CDR3 is 14 residues. The V gene's germline CDR1 is MDHEN and CDR2 SYDVKM. CDR3 DNA sequence: TGTGCCAGCAATTCCCCAGGCTCTGGAAACACCATATATTTT. Translated: CASNSPGSGNTIYF.

This clonotype was picked up many times. The chain uses TRBV29-1 and TRBJ2-7; D unclear. The CDR3 extends over 11 amino acids. Germline CDR1 SQVTM, CDR2 ANQGSEA. V was pared by 1 base and J by 2 bases, with 3 bases between. For the CDR3, the DNA is TGCAGCGTTGAAGGTACCTACGAGCAGTACTTC. Its protein product is CSVEGTYEQYF.

V is TRBV28 and J is TRBJ2-4; no reliable D call. V was shortened by 11 bases and J by 0 bases, with 8 bases between the two germline ends. The length of the CDR3 is 12 residues. CDR1 is MDHEN, CDR2 SYDVKM, per germline. The CDR3, as DNA: TGTGCCGGCGAGTTAGCCAAAAACATTCAGTACTTC. Translating it yields CAGELAKNIQYF.

The chain employs TRBV24-1 and TRBJ2-2; D uncertain. Germline CDR1 and CDR2: KGHDR and SFDVKD. V lost 3 bases and J lost 6, with 7 bases in between. There are 13 residues in the CDR3. The DNA of the CDR3 is TGTGCCACCAGTGATGCCAATCCCGGGGAGCTGTTTTTT. This gives the protein CATSDANPGELFF.

This chain uses TRBV3-1 with TRBJ2-7, with D unresolved. This CDR3 contains 14 residues. Trimming removed 2 bases at V and 3 bases at J, with 11 bases between. Germline CDR1 reads LGHDT; CDR2 reads YNNKEL (reference sequence). The CDR3 region is CASSQMDESYEQYF. CDR3 nucleotide sequence: TGTGCCAGCAGCCAAATGGACGAGAGCTACGAGCAGTACTTC.

This clonotype was observed a few times. The V call is TRBV6-1, the J call TRBJ2-2; D is possibly TRBD2 (6 bases). Trimming took 6 bases from V and 3 from J, leaving 14 bases between them. Germline-derived CDR1 and CDR2 are MNHNS and SASEGT. This CDR3 has 15 residues. In DNA, the CDR3 is TGTGCCAGCAGACCTATTGGGACTCACACCGGGGAGCTGTTTTTT. Its protein is CASRPIGTHTGELFF.

This clonotype was counted many times. A clone one base away is much larger, so this may be a read error. CDR3: CAINEPTLQETQYF. The CDR3 nucleotides read TGTGCCATCAATGAGCCGACACTCCAAGAGACCCAGTACTTC. The genes are TRBV10-3 and TRBJ2-5; D not certain. In germline, CDR1 is ENHRY, CDR2 SYGVKD. This CDR3 has 14 amino acids.

The chain recombines TRBV4-1 with TRBJ2-5, with D perhaps given as TRBD1 or TRBD2 (5 bases each). With 6 bases removed from V and 0 bases from J, the gap between germline ends came to 14 bases. Germline lookup yields CDR1 MGHRA and CDR2 YSYEKL. This CDR3 comprises 15 residues. CDR3 residues: CASRKIGGNQETQYF. In nucleotides, the CDR3 is TGCGCCAGCAGGAAAATTGGGGGTAACCAAGAGACCCAGTACTTC.

This clonotype was observed at least ten times. In DNA form, the CDR3 reads TGTGCCAGTAGAGGGGACAGTGATAATTCACCCCTCCACTTT. Translation: CASRGDSDNSPLHF. The chain couples TRBV19 to TRBJ1-6, with TRBD1 identical over 7 bases. Germline CDR1 reads LNHDA; CDR2 reads SQIVND (reference sequence). The CDR3 has 14 residues. The V and J ends lost 6 bases and 5 bases, in that order; junction bases with no gene match: 4.

This clonotype showed up many times. The CDR3 DNA sequence: TGTGCCAGCAGCTTAGTTGGGTCAAAGGACGAGCAGTACTTC. This codes for CASSLVGSKDEQYF. The genes are TRBV7-2 and TRBJ2-7; D call uncertain. The CDR3 has 14 residues. The V gene lost 1 base and the J gene lost 5 bases, with 12 bases spanning the gap. Germline V lookup: CDR1 SGHTA, CDR2 FQGNSA.

This clonotype has a count of ten or more. J is TRBJ1-2 and V is TRBV7-8; the D is unclear. Trimming removed 4 bases at V and 10 bases at J, with 13 bases between. Germline values: CDR1 SGHVS, CDR2 FQNEAQ. The CDR3 sequence is 12 residues long. This CDR3 reads CASSSYRDSYTF. The CDR3 region has the DNA TGTGCCAGCAGCTCCTACAGAGACTCCTACACCTTC. Variable domain in full (rest from reference TRBV7-8 and TRBJ1-2): GAGVSQSPRYKVAKRGQDVALRCDPISGHVSLFWYQQALGQGPEFLTYFQNEAQLDKSGLPSDRFFAERPEGSVSTLKIQRTQQEDSAVYLCASSSYRDSYTFGSGTRLTVV.

V is TRBV12-3 or TRBV12-4 and J is TRBJ1-1, with D hard to call. CDR3 size: 14 residues. V was cut by 2 bases and J by 2 bases, with 9 bases left in between. The CDR3 region has the DNA TGTGCCAGCAGTTTAATTTATGGCAACACTGAAGCTTTCTTT. It is translated as CASSLIYGNTEAFF.